This passage covers 32 T cell receptor beta chains from one sample sequenced in a study of OX40 agonist ivuxolimab in advanced cancers. The repertoire was sequenced with immunoSEQ multiplex PCR; TCRdb's copy has only in-frame clones and lacks some. The sample carries 55,000 to 70,000 clones, roughly nine tenths recorded once. The sequencing used CD4+ or CD8+ T cells sorted from blood, collected in a trial of the OX40 agonist ivuxolimab. The receptor source for this set is an adult with an advanced solid tumor such as melanoma, head and neck, liver or kidney cancer.

This rearrangement joins TRBV10-3 to TRBJ2-1; 9 nucleotides match TRBD1. Trimming took 11 bases from V and 6 from J; bases not matched to a gene: 5. The CDR3 runs 12 residues. Germline V gene sequence: CDR1 ENHRY, CDR2 SYGVKD. The DNA of the CDR3 is TGTGCCGTCGGACAGGGGTCCAATGAGCAGTTCTTC. This encodes CAVGQGSNEQFF.

This chain joins TRBV5-1 and TRBJ2-3; 8 bases agree with TRBD1. The germline gives CDR1 SGHRS, CDR2 YFSETQ. The CDR3 is 12 residues long. Unmatched junction bases numbered 2, after V lost 0 bases and J lost 11 bases. As DNA, the CDR3 is TGCGCCAGCAGCTTGGACAGGGGGAGGCAGTATTTT. Its translation: CASSLDRGRQYF.

J is TRBJ2-3 and V is TRBV27; D is perhaps TRBD1 (6 bases). V lost 0 bases and J 4 bases, leaving 14 bases between the germline ends. There are 16 residues in the CDR3. Looked up from germline, CDR1 is MNHEY and CDR2 is SMNVEV (reference sequence). The CDR3 loop reads CASSLSPWTVADTQYF. The CDR3 bases are TGTGCCAGCAGTTTATCCCCGTGGACAGTAGCAGATACGCAGTATTTT.

The J gene is TRBJ2-7, the V gene TRBV11-3; D gene uncertain. Germline CDR1 and CDR2: SGHNT and YENEEA. This CDR3 contains 14 residues. Trimming stripped 0 bases from V and 3 bases from J, with 9 bases between. In nucleotides, the CDR3 is TGTGCCAGCAGCTTAGATGCGTCAAACTACGAGCAGTACTTC. Protein sequence: CASSLDASNYEQYF.

The chain has TRBV4-1 and TRBJ1-5; TRBD1 matches at 8 bases. Germline V gene sequence: CDR1 MGHRA, CDR2 YSYEKL. The CDR3 length is 14 residues. Trimming removed 3 bases from V and 7 bases from J; junction bases left unmatched: 5. The CDR3 sequence: CASSQDRAGQPQHF. The CDR3 DNA sequence: TGCGCCAGCAGCCAGGACAGGGCCGGGCAGCCCCAGCATTTT.

The chain combines TRBV5-1 with TRBJ1-2; 7 nucleotides align to TRBD1. With 4 bases clipped from V and 4 bases from J, the junction kept 7 bases outside the gene matches. Germline-derived CDR1 and CDR2 are SGHRS and YFSETQ. The CDR3 sequence is 14 residues long. CDR3 coding DNA: TGCGCCAGCAGCCAGCCGGGACAGAGCTATGGCTACACCTTC. Translated, it gives CASSQPGQSYGYTF.

This rearrangement joins TRBV5-5 to TRBJ1-3; no clear D gene. Trimming shortened V by 0 bases and J by 2 bases, and 6 bases separated the two germline ends. Germline values: CDR1 SGHKS, CDR2 YYEKEE (reference sequence). This CDR3 contains 14 residues. For the CDR3, the DNA is TGTGCCAGCAGCTTGGCCGGGACTGGAAACACCATATATTTT. Its translation: CASSLAGTGNTIYF.

The rearrangement joins TRBV11-2 to TRBJ2-3, with 12 bases identical to TRBD2. Germline trimming cut 0 bases from V and 4 bases from J; bases unmatched to any gene: 2. Looked up from germline, CDR1 is SGHAT and CDR2 is FQNNGV. The CDR3 spans 16 residues. The CDR3 loop is CASSLEPSGGADTQYF. The CDR3 DNA is TGTGCCAGCAGCTTAGAGCCTAGCGGGGGGGCAGATACGCAGTATTTT.

The V call is TRBV7-9, the J call TRBJ2-3, with D tentatively TRBD2 (7 bases). This CDR3 is built from 15 residues. The V and J ends lost 11 bases and 6 bases respectively, with 24 bases between them. Germline V lookup: CDR1 SEHNR, CDR2 FQNEAQ (reference sequence). The CDR3 sequence is CAGEFRGGSPDTQYF. In DNA, the CDR3 is TGTGCCGGCGAATTTAGGGGGGGTTCCCCCGATACGCAGTATTTT.

The gene calls are TRBV13 and TRBJ1-1; D is ambiguous. Trimming cost V 5 bases and J 0 bases, with 10 bases left between them. Germline loops: CDR1 PRHDT, CDR2 FYEKMQ (reference sequence). The CDR3 consists of 14 residues. Here the CDR3 reads CASSPRGLNTEAFF. The CDR3 bases are TGTGCCAGCAGCCCCCGAGGGCTGAACACTGAAGCTTTCTTT.

The V call is TRBV18, the J call TRBJ1-1, with 8 bases fitting TRBD1. V lost 2 bases to trimming and J lost 1 base; unmatched junction nucleotides: 0. The CDR3 spans 14 residues. Germline values: CDR1 KGHSH, CDR2 LQKENI. The DNA for the CDR3 is TGTGCCAGCTCACCAGGGACAGGGAACACTGAAGCTTTCTTT. Its protein product is CASSPGTGNTEAFF.

V is TRBV5-6 and J is TRBJ2-4, with 7 bases lining up with TRBD1. Germline trimming cut 2 bases from V and 7 bases from J; bases unmatched to any gene: 15. The CDR3 is 17 residues long. Germline CDR1 SGHDT, CDR2 YYEEEE. The CDR3 DNA reads TGTGCCAGCAGCTTCAGCGGCTTGGCAGGGGGACGGAACATTCAGTACTTC. It specifies CASSFSGLAGGRNIQYF.

J is TRBJ2-7 and V is TRBV7-2, with D perhaps matching TRBD2 (6 bases). Germline CDR1 reads SGHTA; CDR2 reads FQGNSA. Trimming stripped 6 bases from V and 3 bases from J, with 9 bases between. This CDR3 contains 12 residues. CDR3 protein: CASSSDYYEQYF. The CDR3 DNA reads TGTGCCAGCAGTTCGGACTACTACGAGCAGTACTTC.

This clone was detected only once. V gene TRBV15 combines with J gene TRBJ2-5, with D unresolved. The CDR3 has 14 residues. CDR1 is LNHNV, CDR2 YYDKDF, per germline (reference sequence). Trimming removed 1 base at V and 3 bases at J, with 9 bases between. DNA of the CDR3: TGTGCCACCAGCAGAGGGGCGCTAAAAGAGACCCAGTACTTC. Amino acids: CATSRGALKETQYF.

This clone was seen just once. The chain is built from TRBV4-1 and TRBJ2-7; 7 bases align to TRBD1. This CDR3 has 17 amino acids. V dropped 3 bases and J dropped 3; count of bases not matched to a gene: 14. Germline V gives CDR1 MGHRA, CDR2 YSYEKL. The CDR3: CASSHQTPGQSFYEQYF. Written as DNA, the CDR3 is TGCGCCAGCAGCCACCAGACTCCGGGACAGAGTTTCTACGAGCAGTACTTC.

The V and J genes are TRBV5-1 and TRBJ2-5; D might be TRBD1 (5 bases). The CDR3 sequence is 14 residues long. The germline CDR1 and CDR2 sequences are SGHRS and YFSETQ. V lost 0 bases, J lost 1 base, and 7 bases lay in between. The chain's CDR3 is CASSLAGSQETQYF. CDR3 DNA: TGCGCCAGCAGCTTGGCAGGGTCCCAAGAGACCCAGTACTTC. The full variable domain, completed using reference TRBV5-1 and TRBJ2-5, is KAGVTQTPRYLIKTRGQQVTLSCSPISGHRSVSWYQQTPGQGLQFLFEYFSETQRNKGNFPGRFSGRQFSNSRSEMNVSTLELGDSALYLCASSLAGSQETQYFGPGTRLLVL.

The rearrangement uses TRBV10-3 and TRBJ2-3, with TRBD1 identical over 8 bases. The germline V gene encodes CDR1 ENHRY and CDR2 SYGVKD. The CDR3 has 14 amino acids. J gave up 6 bases and V 6 bases, and 8 bases lay outside the gene matches. The CDR3 sequence is CAIRIQGAADTQYF. The CDR3 DNA follows: TGTGCCATCAGAATCCAGGGGGCGGCGGATACGCAGTATTTT.

This chain connects TRBV7-2 to TRBJ2-2; D remains ambiguous. This CDR3 has 14 residues. V dropped 1 base and J dropped 7 bases, with 10 bases sitting between them. Germline V gene sequence: CDR1 SGHTA, CDR2 FQGNSA. The CDR3 is CASSLGQVGGELFF. The CDR3 region has the DNA TGTGCCAGCAGCTTAGGGCAGGTCGGCGGGGAGCTGTTTTTT.

The chain joins TRBV30 to TRBJ2-7; 16 bases are shared with TRBD2. Unmatched junction bases numbered 11, after V lost 3 bases and J lost 6 bases. The CDR3 consists of 17 residues. Per the germline V gene, CDR1 is GTSNPN and CDR2 is SVGIG (reference sequence). The CDR3 nucleotides are TGTGCCTGGAGCCGGGGGACTAGCGGGGGGGCCCCTCGCGAGCAGTACTTC. It translates to CAWSRGTSGGAPREQYF.

The rearrangement uses TRBV7-2 and TRBJ2-1; D ambiguous. This CDR3 contains 12 residues. Germline V gene data show CDR1 as SGHTA and CDR2 as FQGNSA. V gave up 4 bases and J gave up 9 bases, with 10 bases separating them. For the CDR3, the DNA is TGTGCCAGCAGCTCCCAAGTGGTTGAGCAGTTCTTC. Its translation: CASSSQVVEQFF.

V usage is TRBV19 and J usage is TRBJ2-3; D is unresolved. CDR1 LNHDA and CDR2 SQIVND come from the germline V gene (reference sequence). The CDR3 runs 13 residues. V was pared by 5 bases and J by 1 base, with 7 bases between. The CDR3: CASSERRTDTQYF. CDR3 nucleotides: TGTGCCAGTAGTGAGAGGCGCACAGATACGCAGTATTTT. Looking up the rest from reference TRBV19 and TRBJ2-3 gives the full variable domain: DGGITQSPKYLFRKEGQNVTLSCEQNLNHDAMYWYRQDPGQGLRLIYYSQIVNDFQKGDIAEGYSVSREKKESFPLTVTSAQKNPTAFYLCASSERRTDTQYFGPGTRLTVL.

The V call is TRBV29-1, the J call TRBJ1-2; D perhaps matches TRBD1 (6 bases). CDR3 length: 12 residues. From germline, CDR1 is SQVTM and CDR2 ANQGSEA. Trimming shortened V by 7 bases and J by 8 bases, and 17 bases separated the two germline ends. The CDR3 region has the DNA TGCAGCGCGACCCGGGACATTAGGGGCTACACCTTC. The encoded protein is CSATRDIRGYTF.

The chain combines TRBV5-1 with TRBJ2-3; 10 nucleotides agree with TRBD2. The germline V gene encodes CDR1 SGHRS and CDR2 YFSETQ. CDR3 size: 15 residues. Trimming took 5 bases from V and 2 from J; bases not matched to a gene: 5. The DNA of the CDR3 is TGCGCCAGCAGTTTAGCGGGAGGACCCACAGATACGCAGTATTTT. It encodes CASSLAGGPTDTQYF.

The rearrangement links TRBV2 to TRBJ1-2; D is ambiguous. CDR1 and CDR2 from the germline V gene are SNHLY and FYNNEI. This CDR3 is 14 amino acids long. V was clipped by 2 bases and J by 5 bases, with 12 bases between them. CDR3 sequence: CASSEYRTNYGYTF. CDR3 nucleotide sequence: TGTGCCAGCAGTGAATACCGGACCAATTATGGCTACACCTTC.

Comment on this clone: The same CDR3 is also encoded by other DNA sequences in this sample. This sequence joins TRBV18 and TRBJ2-7; a possible D gene is TRBD2 (6 bases). CDR1 is KGHSH, CDR2 LQKENI, per germline. V lost 6 bases and J 5 bases, leaving 14 bases between the germline ends. The CDR3 spans 13 residues. CDR3 nucleotides: TGTGCCAGCTCCCCCCGGAGGGGACACGAGCAGTACTTC. The encoded protein is CASSPRRGHEQYF.

This clone came up a few times. The same CDR3 also results from other DNA sequences found in this sample. The rearrangement links TRBV9 to TRBJ2-7, with 7 bases aligning to TRBD1. The V segment lost 3 bases and the J segment 4 bases; nucleotides outside the gene matches: 4. The length of the CDR3 is 13 residues. Germline CDR1 and CDR2: SGDLS and YYNGEE. The CDR3 coding sequence is TGTGCCAGCAGCGGACAGGGTGCGTACGAGCAGTACTTC. Translating gives CASSGQGAYEQYF. The full variable domain, rest sourced from reference TRBV9 and TRBJ2-7, is DSGVTQTPKHLITATGQRVTLRCSPRSGDLSVYWYQQSLDQGLQFLIQYYNGEERAKGNILERFSAQQFPDLHSELNLSSLELGDSALYFCASSGQGAYEQYFGPGTRLTVT.

In the case of this clone: Other DNA sequences of this sample code for an identical CDR3. This sequence joins TRBV19 and TRBJ2-2; TRBD2 matches at 7 bases. V lost 7 bases to trimming and J lost 7 bases; unmatched junction nucleotides: 15. The germline V gene has CDR1 LNHDA and CDR2 SQIVND (reference sequence). The CDR3 totals 16 residues. CDR3 in DNA: TGTGCCAGTACTCATCGAGGCCTGGCGGGAGTCGGGGAGCTGTTTTTT. This encodes CASTHRGLAGVGELFF.

The chain carries TRBV9 and TRBJ2-1, with 16 nucleotides matching TRBD2. The CDR3 is 14 residues long. J was trimmed by 15 bases and V by 3 bases; bases with no gene match: 6. Germline V CDR1 and CDR2: SGDLS, YYNGEE. As DNA, the CDR3 is TGTGCCAGCAGCGCCGGGGGACTAGCGGGAGGGTCGTTCTTC. This encodes CASSAGGLAGGSFF. Variable domain in full (rest from reference TRBV9 and TRBJ2-1): DSGVTQTPKHLITATGQRVTLRCSPRSGDLSVYWYQQSLDQGLQFLIQYYNGEERAKGNILERFSAQQFPDLHSELNLSSLELGDSALYFCASSAGGLAGGSFFGPGTRLTVL.

The chain employs TRBV4-1 and TRBJ2-3; D assignment may be TRBD1 or TRBD2 (5 bases each). This CDR3 has 19 amino acids. Germline loops: CDR1 MGHRA, CDR2 YSYEKL. V was pared by 4 bases and J by 2 bases, with 25 bases between. CDR3: CASSRPGPFSEGITDTQYF. CDR3 in DNA: TGCGCCAGCAGCCGGCCGGGACCCTTTTCTGAGGGGATCACAGATACGCAGTATTTT.

J is TRBJ2-2 and V is TRBV5-1; D may correspond to TRBD1 or TRBD2 (6 bases each). The CDR3 is 15 residues long. Germline CDR1 SGHRS, CDR2 YFSETQ. V dropped 1 base and J dropped 5 bases, with 12 bases sitting between them. In DNA, the CDR3 is TGCGCCAGCAGCTTGTCGCAGGGGAGGACCGGGGAGCTGTTTTTT. Encoded protein: CASSLSQGRTGELFF.

The J gene is TRBJ2-7, the V gene TRBV6-1; no firm D call. Germline V gene data show CDR1 as MNHNS and CDR2 as SASEGT. V dropped 7 bases and J dropped 4 bases, with 8 bases sitting between them. There are 11 residues in the CDR3. The CDR3 nucleotides are TGTGCCAGCATCCACCTTTACGAGCAGTACTTC. Translating it yields CASIHLYEQYF.

The chain uses TRBV28 and TRBJ1-5; 11 bases agree with TRBD1. The CDR3 is made up of 15 amino acids. The V and J ends lost 10 bases and 4 bases, in that order; junction bases with no gene match: 9. Germline CDR1 is MDHEN and CDR2 is SYDVKM. DNA for the CDR3: TGTGCCACCTACCCAGGGACAGGGGGAAATCAGCCCCAGCATTTT. Translated: CATYPGTGGNQPQHF.